The clone carrying this T cell receptor beta chain was seen a few times. The antigen is undetermined. Regarding time point: week 23, last vaccination. Vaccination used 300 ug of mutant IDH1 20-mer peptide per dose, with topical imiquimod. The V gene lost 0 bases and the J gene lost 10 bases, with 14 bases spanning the gap. The CDR3 has 15 residues. Germline CDR1 SGDLS, CDR2 YYNGEE. This sample was included in a study of a mutant IDH1 vaccine in newly diagnosed glioma. Across the whole study: First vaccine doses came 4-6 weeks after radiotherapy alone, or with temozolomide cycles. Patients were pretreated with radiotherapy, temozolomide, or both, mostly both.

Clones were read by immunoSEQ multiplex PCR, and TCRdb kept only the in-frame ones, dropping some. The data contain tens of thousands of clones, around 80% of them singletons. The sequencing used PBMCs, collected from a glioma patient whose treatment included an IDH1 peptide vaccine. The rearrangement uses TRBV9 and TRBJ1-6; TRBD1 might be the D (5 bases). This clonotype was obtained from a woman aged 18-29 years with glioma. The CDR3 protein is CASSVGGGLGSPLHF. The CDR3 DNA follows: TGTGCCAGCAGCGTAGGTGGGGGGTTAGGATCACCCCTCCACTTT.